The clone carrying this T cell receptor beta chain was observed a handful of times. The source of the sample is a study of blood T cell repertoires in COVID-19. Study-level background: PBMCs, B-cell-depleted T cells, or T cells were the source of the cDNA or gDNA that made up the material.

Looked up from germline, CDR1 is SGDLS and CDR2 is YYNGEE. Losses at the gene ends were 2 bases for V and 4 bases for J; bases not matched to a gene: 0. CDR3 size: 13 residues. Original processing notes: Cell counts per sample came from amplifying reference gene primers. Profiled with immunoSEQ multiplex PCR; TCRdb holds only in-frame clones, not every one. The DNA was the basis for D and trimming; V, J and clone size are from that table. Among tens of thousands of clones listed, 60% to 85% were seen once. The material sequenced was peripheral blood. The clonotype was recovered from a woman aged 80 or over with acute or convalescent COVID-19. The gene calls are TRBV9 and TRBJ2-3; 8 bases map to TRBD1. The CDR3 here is CASSVTGADTQYF. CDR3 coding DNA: TGTGCCAGCAGCGTGACAGGGGCAGATACGCAGTATTTT.